The 24 T cell receptor beta chains below were found in one sample sequenced in a study of CXCR3-negative and CXCR3-positive naive CD8 T cells. UMI labels and 5' RACE were used to prepare the TRB cDNA libraries. TCRdb processed the 5' RACE reads again and assigns one entry to each CDR3 protein, with no DNA. There are over 70,000 distinct CDR3 sequences in the sample, with roughly 0.99% held by the top ten. The sequencing sample was made of naive CXCR3- CD8+ T cells from blood. This sample's subset: CD45RO-CCR7+CD27+CD95- naive CD8+ T cells lacking CXCR3 (TNR3-). These receptors were taken from a human donor in good health. Some clones in this sample may be carry-over from other donors' samples.

The chain joins TRBV29-1 to TRBJ1-1. Per germline, CDR1 SQVTM and CDR2 ANQGSEA. This CDR3 is built from 14 residues. CDR3 sequence reads: CSVEDSLGFTEAFF.

The rearrangement joins TRBV18 to TRBJ2-5; absent DNA, TCRdb's TRBD2 call cannot be checked. Germline V gene sequence: CDR1 KGHSH, CDR2 LQKENI. The CDR3 length is 16 residues. This CDR3 is CASSPPEGSLGETQYF.

The chain links TRBV6-4 to TRBJ2-3; TCRdb's D gene call, TRBD1, goes unchecked for lack of DNA. CDR1 is MRHNA and CDR2 is SNTAGT in the germline V gene. The CDR3 is 17 residues long. CDR3 sequence reads: CASSEIPGTRSTDTQYF.

The CDR3 sequence: CSVEDHRTSGGETQYF. The V call is TRBV29-1, the J call TRBJ2-5; checking the TCRdb D call of TRBD2 is not possible without DNA. This CDR3 has 16 amino acids. Per the germline V gene, CDR1 is SQVTM and CDR2 is ANQGSEA.

The chain carries TRBV9 and TRBJ2-2; TCRdb indicates TRBD1, and absent DNA this call remains unverified. Germline CDR1 SGDLS, CDR2 YYNGEE. This CDR3 spans 17 amino acids. The CDR3 is CASSDPATGLWPGELFF.

This sequence joins TRBV29-1 and TRBJ2-7. There are 13 residues in the CDR3. Germline CDR1 is SQVTM and CDR2 is ANQGSEA. CDR3 sequence reads: CSVGPVGAYEQYF.

This chain links TRBV5-1 with TRBJ2-7; there is no DNA to check the TCRdb D call of TRBD1. CDR1 and CDR2 (germline): SGHRS, YFSETQ. This CDR3 is built from 15 residues. This chain's CDR3 is CASSFGTGGSYEQYF.

The V gene is TRBV29-1, the J gene TRBJ2-7. This CDR3 contains 13 residues. Germline CDR1 reads SQVTM; CDR2 reads ANQGSEA. The CDR3 protein is CSVVYEHIREQYF.

The V call is TRBV7-9, the J call TRBJ1-1; TCRdb returns TRBD1, unconfirmable since there is no DNA. This CDR3 has 14 residues. CDR1 and CDR2 from the germline V gene are SEHNR and FQNEAQ (reference sequence). This chain's CDR3 is CASSIQGANTEAFF.

The gene calls are TRBV6-2 or TRBV6-3 and TRBJ1-5; checking the TCRdb D call of TRBD1 is not possible without DNA. This CDR3 contains 15 residues. Germline-derived CDR1 and CDR2 are MNHEY and SVGEGT. The CDR3 sequence: CASSISGQGVQPQHF.

Measured by frequency, this clonotype is medium-sized. The V gene is TRBV29-1, the J gene TRBJ2-3. Germline V lookup: CDR1 SQVTM, CDR2 ANQGSEA. The CDR3 length is 14 residues. CDR3 region: CSVEGSVSTDTQYF.

The rearrangement uses TRBV28 and TRBJ2-5; TCRdb indicates TRBD1, and absent DNA this call remains unverified. This CDR3 has 14 residues. Germline V gives CDR1 MDHEN, CDR2 SYDVKM. CDR3 region: CASEGGTGAETQYF.

J is TRBJ2-7 and V is TRBV5-1. Germline loops: CDR1 SGHRS, CDR2 YFSETQ. There are 15 residues in the CDR3. The CDR3 spells CASSYGQGKSYEQYF. The entire variable domain, with the rest obtained from reference TRBV5-1 and TRBJ2-7, is as follows: KAGVTQTPRYLIKTRGQQVTLSCSPISGHRSVSWYQQTPGQGLQFLFEYFSETQRNKGNFPGRFSGRQFSNSRSEMNVSTLELGDSALYLCASSYGQGKSYEQYFGPGTRLTVT.

This rearrangement joins TRBV29-1 to TRBJ2-2. CDR1 SQVTM and CDR2 ANQGSEA come from the germline V gene. The length of the CDR3 is 12 residues. The CDR3 protein is CSVVTNTGELFF.

This chain connects TRBV13 to TRBJ1-1; with no DNA, the TCRdb D assignment of TRBD1 cannot be verified. The germline V gene encodes CDR1 PRHDT and CDR2 FYEKMQ (reference sequence). The CDR3 is made up of 12 amino acids. The CDR3 here is CASSGQLFEAFF.

The chain carries TRBV13 and TRBJ2-7; TCRdb's D call, TRBD2, is unchecked because there is no DNA. This CDR3 is built from 14 residues. Germline-derived CDR1 and CDR2 are PRHDT and FYEKMQ (reference sequence). The CDR3 loop is CASSPSGRAYEQYF.

The CDR3 protein is CSVESPCAHEQYF. This rearrangement joins TRBV29-1 to TRBJ2-7. The CDR3 contains 13 residues. From germline, CDR1 is SQVTM and CDR2 ANQGSEA.

V and J are TRBV4-3 and TRBJ2-3; TCRdb's D call of TRBD1 is untestable without DNA. The CDR3 extends over 15 amino acids. CDR1 and CDR2 from the germline V gene are LGHNA and YSLEER. The CDR3 region is CASSPGQGLTDTQYF.

The chain joins TRBV10-3 to TRBJ2-1; TCRdb names TRBD2, which stays unverified in the absence of DNA. Germline-derived CDR1 and CDR2 are ENHRY and SYGVKD. The CDR3 is made up of 16 amino acids. This CDR3 reads CAISESPTSGNNEQFF.

The gene calls are TRBV12-3 or TRBV12-4 and TRBJ2-1; TCRdb names TRBD1, which stays unverified in the absence of DNA. The CDR3 extends over 13 amino acids. The CDR3 protein is CASRPPGDNEQFF.

This chain links TRBV12-3 or TRBV12-4 with TRBJ2-5; TCRdb's D gene call, TRBD1, goes unchecked for lack of DNA. The CDR3 runs 16 residues. CDR3 sequence reads: CASSFVGQGTRETQYF.

V usage is TRBV5-1 and J usage is TRBJ1-2. CDR3 size: 14 residues. Germline CDR1 is SGHRS and CDR2 is YFSETQ. Here the CDR3 reads CASSLVERENGYTF.

CDR3 in amino acids: CASSPGHLTEAFF. The chain recombines TRBV3-1 with TRBJ1-1; without DNA, the TCRdb call of TRBD1 cannot be checked. CDR3 length: 13 amino acids. CDR1 LGHDT and CDR2 YNNKEL come from the germline V gene (reference sequence).

The chain links TRBV5-1 to TRBJ1-1; there is no DNA to check the TCRdb D call of TRBD1. This CDR3 contains 15 residues. CDR1 SGHRS and CDR2 YFSETQ come from the germline V gene. This chain's CDR3 is CASSLETGLNTEAFF.